Each of the 2 T cell receptor beta chains below was sequenced from the same sample in a study of PD-L1 blockade in urothelial cancer (dated by TCRdb to 2015 to 2018). Receptors were amplified or captured by the immunoSEQ multiplex PCR assay. TCRdb carries this immuneACCESS record with in-frame sequences only. Its versions omit some clonotypes, under half of them owing to an unresolved V gene in the studies checked, with the rest unexplained. This sample holds around 40,000 clones; about 85% were observed only once. Roughly 2.5% of the sample is held by the ten biggest clonotypes. Sample time point, as interpreted from the label and publication: peripheral blood 6 weeks after treatment start. The starting material was PBMCs, obtained around atezolizumab (anti-PD-L1) treatment. Receptors originate from a man aged 65 to 85 with urothelial cancer.

The chain couples TRBV7-2 to TRBJ1-1, with D hard to call. Germline assignment: CDR1 SGHTA and CDR2 FQGNSA. V was cut by 2 bases and J by 4 bases, with 8 bases left in between. This CDR3 spans 13 amino acids. CDR3 coding DNA: TGTGCCAGCAGCTTATATCGGAGCACTGAAGCTTTCTTT. This sequence encodes CASSLYRSTEAFF.

The chain has TRBV7-3 and TRBJ1-1, with a weak D call TRBD1 (5 bases). Germline CDR1 reads SGHTA; CDR2 reads FQGTGA. The ends were cut back, 2 bases at V and 1 base at J, with 8 bases in the middle. The CDR3 runs to 14 residues. CDR3 residues: CASSLSGQNTEAFF. The CDR3 DNA follows: TGTGCCAGCAGCTTATCAGGGCAGAACACTGAAGCTTTCTTT.